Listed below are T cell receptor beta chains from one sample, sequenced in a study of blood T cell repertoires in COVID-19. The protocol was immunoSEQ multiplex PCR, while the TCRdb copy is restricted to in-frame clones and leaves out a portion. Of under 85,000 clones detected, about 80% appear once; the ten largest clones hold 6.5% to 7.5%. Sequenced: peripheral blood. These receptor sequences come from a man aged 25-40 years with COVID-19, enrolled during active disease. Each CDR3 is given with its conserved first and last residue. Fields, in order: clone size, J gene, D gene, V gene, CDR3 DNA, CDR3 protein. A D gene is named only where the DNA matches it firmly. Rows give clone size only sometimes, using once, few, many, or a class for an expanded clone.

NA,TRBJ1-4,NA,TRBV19,TGTGCCAGTAGCCGGGCCCGGGGAACTAATGAAAAACTGTTTTTT,CASSRARGTNEKLFF
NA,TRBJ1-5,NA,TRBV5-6,TGTGCCAGCAGCCCCCAGCGACATCAGCCCCAGCATTTT,CASSPQRHQPQHF
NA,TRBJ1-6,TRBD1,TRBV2,TGTGCCAGCAGCCCAGGAGGGGGCGTTTTTCCCCTCCACTTT,CASSPGGGVFPLHF
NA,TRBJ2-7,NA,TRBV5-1,TGCGCCAGCAGCCCTGACAGCGCTCTCGAGCAGTACTTC,CASSPDSALEQYF
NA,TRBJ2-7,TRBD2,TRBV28,TGTGCCAGCACCGTGGGGCGGGAGATTCCCTACGAGCAGTACTTC,CASTVGREIPYEQYF
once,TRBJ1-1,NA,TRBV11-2,TGTGCCAGCAGCTTAGATGGGGGCGGGAACACTGAAGCTTTCTTT,CASSLDGGGNTEAFF
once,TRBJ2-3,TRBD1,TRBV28,TGTGCCAGCAGCCTAAGAACAGGGGCCACAGATACGCAGTATTTT,CASSLRTGATDTQYF
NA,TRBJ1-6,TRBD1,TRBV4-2,TGTGCCAGCAGCCGGGGTCCGGGACAGGGTGAGTCACCCCTCCACTTT,CASSRGPGQGESPLHF
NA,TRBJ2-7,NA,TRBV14,TGTGCCAGCAGCCTCCCAGAAGAGGCTTCCTACGAGCAGTACTTC,CASSLPEEASYEQYF
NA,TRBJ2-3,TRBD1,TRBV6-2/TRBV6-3,TGTGCCAGCAGTTGGGACCGTGGGACAGGCGATACGCAGTATTTT,CASSWDRGTGDTQYF
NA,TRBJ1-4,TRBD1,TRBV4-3,TGCGCCAGCAGCCAGACAGGGCTTGGCGATGAAAAACTGTTTTTT,CASSQTGLGDEKLFF
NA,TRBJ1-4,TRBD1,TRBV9,TGTGCCAGCAGCTCAGGGGGGACCGCAACTAATGAAAAACTGTTTTTT,CASSSGGTATNEKLFF